This TCR beta chain was captured in a study of T cell repertoires in cytomegalovirus infection. MiXCR was run by TCRdb on the reads, yielding one entry per CDR3 protein. The sample consists of about 890,000 distinct CDR3 sequences, under 40% of them appearing once. This clonotype was found a few times. Its target is unknown. The germline V gene encodes CDR1 MNHEY and CDR2 SVGEGT. Between the trimmed V and J ends, which lost 8 bases and 7 bases, there was a span of 24 bases. This CDR3 comprises 15 residues. The TCR was taken from a human donor in good health (CMV status not recorded). Some clones in this sample may be carry-over from other donors' samples. The sample was cultured CD8+ T cells from PBMCs, taken from culture after CMV antigen stimulation. The chain is built from TRBV6-2 or TRBV6-3 and TRBJ2-7; no reliable D call. This CDR3 is CASWVILQPHQEQYF. In nucleotides, the CDR3 is TGTGCCAGCTGGGTGATTCTACAGCCACATCAGGAGCAGTACTTC.